Sequencing of this TCR beta chain was carried out in a study of blood T cell repertoires in COVID-19. Whole-study context: PBMCs, B-cell-depleted T cells, or T cells provided the cDNA or gDNA that made up the material.

Authors' data handling: Reference gene primer amplification gave estimated nucleated cell counts. Some clones are missing from TCRdb's copy, which holds only in-frame ones; the method was immunoSEQ multiplex PCR. V, J and clone size reflect that table, while D and trimming were determined from the DNA. The sample shows roughly 270,000 clones, approximately 81% of them seen only once. V lost 3 bases and J lost 14, with 11 bases in between. The germline CDR1 and CDR2 sequences are PRHDT and FYEKMQ (reference sequence). This CDR3 region has 12 residues. This chain connects TRBV13 to TRBJ1-6, with D hard to call. This receptor was identified in a woman between 45 and 60 years old who had recovered from COVID-19. Sequencing was carried out using PBMCs or T cells enriched from blood (not recorded which). CDR3 in amino acids: CASSFDRRTLHF. As DNA, the CDR3 is TGTGCCAGCAGCTTCGATAGGCGGACCCTCCACTTT.